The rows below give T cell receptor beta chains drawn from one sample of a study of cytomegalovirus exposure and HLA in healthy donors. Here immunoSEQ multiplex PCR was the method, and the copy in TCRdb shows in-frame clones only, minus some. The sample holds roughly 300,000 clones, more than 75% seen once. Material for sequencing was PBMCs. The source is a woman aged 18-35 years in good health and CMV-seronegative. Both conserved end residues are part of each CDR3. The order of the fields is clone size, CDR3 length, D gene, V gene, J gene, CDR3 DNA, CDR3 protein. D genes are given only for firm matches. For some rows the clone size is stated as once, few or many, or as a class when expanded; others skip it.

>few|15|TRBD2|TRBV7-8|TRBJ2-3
TGTGCCAGCAGCGTACTAGCGGTTTACACAGATACGCAGTATTTT
CASSVLAVYTDTQYF
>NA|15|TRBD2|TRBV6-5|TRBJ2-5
TGTGCCAGCAGTTACGAGGGACTAGCCCAAGAGACCCAGTACTTC
CASSYEGLAQETQYF
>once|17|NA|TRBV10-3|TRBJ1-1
TGTGCCATCAGTGAGGCTACAGGGAAAGGAATGAACACTGAAGCTTTCTTT
CAISEATGKGMNTEAFF
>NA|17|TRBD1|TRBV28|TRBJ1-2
TGTGCCAGCAGTGACAGGGGAAAACCCAAACATAACTATGGCTACACCTTC
CASSDRGKPKHNYGYTF
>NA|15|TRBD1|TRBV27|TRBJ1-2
TGTGCCAGCAGTTTAAGGGGACAGCGAATCTATGGCTACACCTTC
CASSLRGQRIYGYTF
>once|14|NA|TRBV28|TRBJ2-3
TGTGCCAGCAGTTTTGGGGGGACCGAAGATACGCAGTATTTT
CASSFGGTEDTQYF
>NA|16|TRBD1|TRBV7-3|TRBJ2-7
TGTGCCAGCAGTCATGGTGTGGGACAGAACCTCTACGAGCAGTACTTC
CASSHGVGQNLYEQYF
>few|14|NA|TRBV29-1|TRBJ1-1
TGCAGCGTTCGGGTTACGACAGCACAGATTGAAGCTTTCTTT
CSVRVTTAQIEAFF
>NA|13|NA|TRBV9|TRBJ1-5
TGTGCCAGCAGCGCCCGATCCGGGAGCCCCCAGCATTTT
CASSARSGSPQHF
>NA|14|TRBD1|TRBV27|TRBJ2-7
TGTGCCAGCAGTTCGAGACAGGGGGCCTACGAGCAGTACTTC
CASSSRQGAYEQYF
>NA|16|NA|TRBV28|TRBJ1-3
TGTGCCAGCAGTTTCAAGATGACGGGGGTTAGGAACACCATATATTTT
CASSFKMTGVRNTIYF
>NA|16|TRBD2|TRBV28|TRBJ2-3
TGTGCCAGCCGTACACGACTAGCGGGGCCCACAGATACGCAGTATTTT
CASRTRLAGPTDTQYF
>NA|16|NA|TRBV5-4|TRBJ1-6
TGTGCCAGCAGCTTGGGCCAGGGAGGTGATAATTCACCCCTCCACTTT
CASSLGQGGDNSPLHF
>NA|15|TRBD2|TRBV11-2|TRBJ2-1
TGTGCCAGCGGGTACGGACTAGCGGGAGCCAATGAGCAGTTCTTC
CASGYGLAGANEQFF
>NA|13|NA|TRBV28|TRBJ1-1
TGTGCCAGCAGTTCTGAGGGGAACACTGAAGCTTTCTTT
CASSSEGNTEAFF
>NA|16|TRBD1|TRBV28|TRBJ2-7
TGTGCCAGCAGTCGGGGGGACAGGGAGTGGGTCTACGAGCAGTACTTC
CASSRGDREWVYEQYF
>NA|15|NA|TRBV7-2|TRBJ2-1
TGTGCCAGCAGCCCCTCAATCAGCTCCTACAATGAGCAGTTCTTC
CASSPSISSYNEQFF
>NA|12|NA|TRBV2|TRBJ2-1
TGTGCCAGCAGTGAACTCTACAATGAGCAGTTCTTC
CASSELYNEQFF
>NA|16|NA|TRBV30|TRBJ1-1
TGTGCCATAAAGAGGGACCGCCACCTCGGGGGCACTGAAGCTTTCTTT
CAIKRDRHLGGTEAFF
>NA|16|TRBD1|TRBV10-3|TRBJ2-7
TGTGCCATCAGTGAGAACAGGGGGCGCAGGTCCTACGAGCAGTACTTC
CAISENRGRRSYEQYF
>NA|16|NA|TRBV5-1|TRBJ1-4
TGCGCCAGCAGCCCCGGGAGTCTCGCAACTAATGAAAAACTGTTTTTT
CASSPGSLATNEKLFF
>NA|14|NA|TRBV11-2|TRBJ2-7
TGTGCCAGCAGCTCCGGGACACCCACATACGAGCAGTACTTC
CASSSGTPTYEQYF
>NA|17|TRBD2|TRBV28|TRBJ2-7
TGTGCCAGCAGTTCCGCCGGGACTAGCGGGAGGGGGTACGAGCAGTACTTC
CASSSAGTSGRGYEQYF
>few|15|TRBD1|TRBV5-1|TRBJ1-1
TGCGCCAGCAGCCACAGGGGGCAGGTCGACACTGAAGCTTTCTTT
CASSHRGQVDTEAFF
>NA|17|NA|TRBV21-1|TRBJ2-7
TGTGCCAGCAGCAAAGAGGGGACTAGCGGGAACTCCTACGAGCAGTACTTC
CASSKEGTSGNSYEQYF
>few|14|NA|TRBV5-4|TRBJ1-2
TGTGCCAGCAGCTTACCCGGGAGGTTCTATGGCTACACCTTC
CASSLPGRFYGYTF
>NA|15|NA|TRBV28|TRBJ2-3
TGTGCCAGCAGCCCCTCGGGTCGTAACACAGATACGCAGTATTTT
CASSPSGRNTDTQYF
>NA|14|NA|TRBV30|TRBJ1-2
TGTGCCTGGAGTCCCGACAGTCGCAGCTATGGCTACACCTTC
CAWSPDSRSYGYTF
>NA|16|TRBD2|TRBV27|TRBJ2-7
TGTGCCAGCAGTTTATCGAATCTGGGGGGGTCCTACGAGCAGTACTTC
CASSLSNLGGSYEQYF
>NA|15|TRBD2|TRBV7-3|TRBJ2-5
TGTGCCAGCAGCGAGACTAGCACAGTGGGGGAGACCCAGTACTTC
CASSETSTVGETQYF
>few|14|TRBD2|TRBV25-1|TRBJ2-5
TGTGCCAGCAGTGGGGAGCGGGAGATAGAGACCCAGTACTTC
CASSGEREIETQYF
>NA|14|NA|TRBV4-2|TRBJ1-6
TGTGCCAGCAGCCTGAGGACTGCGGATTCACCCCTCCACTTT
CASSLRTADSPLHF
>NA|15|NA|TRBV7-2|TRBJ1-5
TGTGCCAGCAGCTCGAAGACAGGCCGCAATCAGCCCCAGCATTTT
CASSSKTGRNQPQHF
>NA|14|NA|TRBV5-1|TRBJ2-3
TGCGCCAGCGAGGGCGGCGGGAAGGCAGATACGCAGTATTTT
CASEGGGKADTQYF
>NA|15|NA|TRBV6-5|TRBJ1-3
TGTGCCAGCAGTTACGAGGGGGGGACCGGAAACACCATATATTTT
CASSYEGGTGNTIYF
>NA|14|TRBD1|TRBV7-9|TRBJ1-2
TGTGCCAGCAGCTTAGAACAGGGGATCTATGGCTACACCTTC
CASSLEQGIYGYTF
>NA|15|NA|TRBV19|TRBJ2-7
TGTGCCAGTAGTCCAGGACAGCCAAACTCCTACGAGCAGTACTTC
CASSPGQPNSYEQYF
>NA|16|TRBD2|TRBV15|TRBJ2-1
TGTGCCACCGCCGCGGCGTCTAGCGGACTGTACAATGAGCAGTTCTTC
CATAAASSGLYNEQFF
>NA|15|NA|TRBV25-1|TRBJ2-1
TGTGCCAGCAGTGAGGCCCGCACCCCCTACAATGAGCAGTTCTTC
CASSEARTPYNEQFF
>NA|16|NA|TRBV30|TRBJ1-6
TGTGCCTGGATTTTAGGCGGCGGGGGGGATAATTCACCCCTCCACTTT
CAWILGGGGDNSPLHF
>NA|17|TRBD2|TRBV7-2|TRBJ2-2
TGTGCCAGCAGCTCCTTTATACCTAGCGGGATCACCGGGGAGCTGTTTTTT
CASSSFIPSGITGELFF
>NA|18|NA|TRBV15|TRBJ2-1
TGTGCCACCAGCAGAGGACAGGGGATCAGCGGGAGGCTCAATGAGCAGTTCTTC
CATSRGQGISGRLNEQFF
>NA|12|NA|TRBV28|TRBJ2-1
TGTGCCAGCAGAATTGGAGTGAATGAGCAGTTCTTC
CASRIGVNEQFF
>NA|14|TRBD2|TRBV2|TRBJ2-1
TGTGCCAGCCGGACTAGCGGCCCATACAATGAGCAGTTCTTC
CASRTSGPYNEQFF
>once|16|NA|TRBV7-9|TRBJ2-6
TGTGCCAGCAGCGCCCGAGATAGCTCTGGGGCCAACGTCCTGACTTTC
CASSARDSSGANVLTF
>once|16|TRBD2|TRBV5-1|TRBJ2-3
TGCGCCAGCAGCTTGGACGGTAGCGGGGCCACAGATACGCAGTATTTT
CASSLDGSGATDTQYF
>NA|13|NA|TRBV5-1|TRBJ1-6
TGCGCCAGCGGCGACAGTAATAATTCACCCCTCCACTTT
CASGDSNNSPLHF
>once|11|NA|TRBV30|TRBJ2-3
TGTGCCTGGAGTACCCCTGAGGCGCAGTATTTT
CAWSTPEAQYF
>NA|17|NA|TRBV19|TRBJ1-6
TGTGCCAGTAGTATTTCCCTGAGCAGGCCCCAACTTACACCCCTCCACTTT
CASSISLSRPQLTPLHF
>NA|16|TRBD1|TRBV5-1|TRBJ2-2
TGCGCCAGCAGCTTGGGACAGGGGTTATACACCGGGGAGCTGTTTTTT
CASSLGQGLYTGELFF
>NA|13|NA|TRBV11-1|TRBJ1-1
TGTGCCAGCAGCTTATTTAAAGCCACTGAAGCTTTCTTT
CASSLFKATEAFF
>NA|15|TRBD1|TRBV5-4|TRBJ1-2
TGTGCCAGCAGCTTACAGGACAGGGTATTGGGTGGCTACACCTTC
CASSLQDRVLGGYTF
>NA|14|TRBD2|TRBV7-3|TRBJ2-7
TGTGCCAGCAGCGCCGGCGGGAGCCCCTACGAGCAGTACTTC
CASSAGGSPYEQYF
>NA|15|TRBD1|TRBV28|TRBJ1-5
TGTGCCAGCAGGTCACAGACAGGGGGCAATCAGCCCCAGCATTTT
CASRSQTGGNQPQHF
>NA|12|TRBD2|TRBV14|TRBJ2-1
TGTGCCAGCAGCCCTAGCGGGAGGGCCGGGTTCTTC
CASSPSGRAGFF
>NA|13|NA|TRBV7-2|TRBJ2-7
TGTGCCAGCAGCTTAGCGGCGGTTGAAGTGCAGTACTTC
CASSLAAVEVQYF